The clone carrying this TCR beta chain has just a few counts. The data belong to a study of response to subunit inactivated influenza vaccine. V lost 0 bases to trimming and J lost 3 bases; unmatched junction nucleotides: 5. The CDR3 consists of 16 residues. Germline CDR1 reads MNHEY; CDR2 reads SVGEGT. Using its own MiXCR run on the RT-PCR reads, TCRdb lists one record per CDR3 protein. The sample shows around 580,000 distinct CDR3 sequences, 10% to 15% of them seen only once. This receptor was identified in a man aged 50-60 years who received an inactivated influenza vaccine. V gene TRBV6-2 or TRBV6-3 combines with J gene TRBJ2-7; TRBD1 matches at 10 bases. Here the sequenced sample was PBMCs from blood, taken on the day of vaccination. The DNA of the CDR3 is TGTGCCAGCAGTTACTCGGGGACAGGGGTGATCTACGAGCAGTACTTC. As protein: CASSYSGTGVIYEQYF.